The 26 T cell receptor beta chains below come from one sample, sequenced in a study of blood T cell repertoires in COVID-19 (dated by TCRdb to between 2020 and 2021). Library generation was performed with the immunoSEQ multiplex PCR assay. TCRdb took this table from immuneACCESS and kept in-frame rearrangements with V and J called. Such tables lack part of the clones; where checked against another copy, unresolved V genes explain under half of the gap, and the rest is unexplained. This sample is represented by approximately 210,000 clones; around 80% of them were singletons. The top ten hold 12% of the sample. The sequenced material came from peripheral blood. These receptors were obtained from a middle-aged woman with acute or convalescent COVID-19.

This chain joins TRBV7-6 and TRBJ2-3; maybe TRBD2 (5 bases). The CDR3 is 16 amino acids. V lost 6 bases and J lost 0, with 16 bases in between. The V gene's germline CDR1 is SGHVS and CDR2 FNYEAQ. The CDR3 DNA sequence: TGTGCCAGCAGGCCCCGGACTGGGTCTAGCACAGATACGCAGTATTTT. Protein sequence: CASRPRTGSSTDTQYF.

This clone has a single count. The chain carries TRBV30 and TRBJ2-7, with 7 bases fitting TRBD1. The CDR3 is 12 residues long. The ends lost 8 bases at V and 4 bases at J; junction bases unmatched: 8. Germline lookup yields CDR1 GTSNPN and CDR2 SVGIG (reference sequence). The chain's CDR3 is CAGRQGIYEQYF. DNA of the CDR3: TGTGCCGGTCGACAGGGAATTTACGAGCAGTACTTC. The whole variable domain, remainder taken from reference TRBV30 and TRBJ2-7, is SQTIHQWPATLVQPVGSPLSLECTVEGTSNPNLYWYRQAAGRGLQLLFYSVGIGQISSEVPQNLSASRPQDRQFILSSKKLLLSDSGFYLCAGRQGIYEQYFGPGTRLTVT.

V and J are TRBV11-2 and TRBJ2-5; 9 bases line up with TRBD1. V trimming: 5 bases; J trimming: 5 bases; junction bases outside the gene matches: 12. Germline CDR1 and CDR2: SGHAT and FQNNGV. This CDR3 comprises 16 residues. This CDR3 reads CASSRARTGEGETQYF. The CDR3 DNA follows: TGTGCCAGCAGCCGGGCCCGGACAGGGGAAGGGGAGACCCAGTACTTC.

The chain recombines TRBV2 with TRBJ2-3, with TRBD2 matching over 9 bases. This CDR3 comprises 15 residues. The trim removed 6 bases at V and 2 bases at J, leaving 6 bases unmatched. The germline CDR1 and CDR2 sequences are SNHLY and FYNNEI. The CDR3 protein is CASSTIAGVTDTQYF. The CDR3 nucleotides are TGTGCCAGCAGCACCATAGCGGGAGTCACAGATACGCAGTATTTT.

This chain joins TRBV5-6 and TRBJ1-5, with D tentatively TRBD1 (6 bases). CDR1 and CDR2 (germline): SGHDT, YYEEEE. V lost 0 bases to trimming and J lost 7 bases, with 14 bases between them. CDR3 length: 15 amino acids. CDR3 sequence: CASSLGLRGNQPQHF. CDR3 bases: TGTGCCAGCAGCTTGGGTCTCAGGGGAAACCAGCCCCAGCATTTT.

This chain uses TRBV29-1 with TRBJ1-1; TRBD1 aligns across 7 bases. The CDR3 is 12 residues long. The germline gives CDR1 SQVTM, CDR2 ANQGSEA. V gave up 5 bases and J gave up 4 bases; unmatched junction bases: 4. In DNA, the CDR3 is TGCAGCGTTACAGGGGCGCCCACTGAAGCTTTCTTT. This encodes CSVTGAPTEAFF.

This clone was seen only once. The chain recombines TRBV5-1 with TRBJ1-2; D possibly corresponds to TRBD1 (5 bases). The CDR3 extends over 14 amino acids. Trimming removed 6 bases from V and 5 bases from J, with 17 bases in between. Germline V gives CDR1 SGHRS, CDR2 YFSETQ. In nucleotides, the CDR3 is TGCGCCAGCACCATTACAGCGGGGGGATATGGCTACACCTTC. It codes for CASTITAGGYGYTF.

This chain connects TRBV5-6 to TRBJ2-7; maybe TRBD2 (6 bases). V lost 4 bases and J lost 0, with 14 bases in between. The CDR3 sequence is 15 residues long. Germline V gene data show CDR1 as SGHDT and CDR2 as YYEEEE. For the CDR3, the DNA is TGTGCCAGCAGCGGTACTGGCGGGGCCTCCTACGAGCAGTACTTC. Its protein is CASSGTGGASYEQYF.

The CDR3 region has the DNA TGTGCCAGCAGCCAAGAACTTAACGAGCAGTACTTC. Its protein product is CASSQELNEQYF. The genes are TRBV14 and TRBJ2-7; D unresolved. V lost 0 bases and J 5 bases, leaving 5 bases between the germline ends. This CDR3 is 12 amino acids long. Germline CDR1 SGHDN, CDR2 FVKESK.

The CDR3 DNA reads as TGTGCCAGCAGTGAAAGACAGGGATATAATTCACCCCTCCACTTT. This gives the protein CASSERQGYNSPLHF. This rearrangement joins TRBV2 to TRBJ1-6; 7 nucleotides agree with TRBD1. The CDR3 spans 15 residues. Germline V gives CDR1 SNHLY, CDR2 FYNNEI. The junction had 2 bases not matched to a gene; V was cut back by 2 bases and J by 4 bases.

The chain joins TRBV7-2 to TRBJ1-6; 7 bases match TRBD1. CDR3 length equals 18 residues. J lost 9 bases, V lost 1 base, and 15 bases had no gene match. From germline, CDR1 is SGHTA and CDR2 FQGNSA. The CDR3, as DNA: TGTGCCAGCAGCTTAGAGGGGGGCAGGGGGTATATTCCTTCACCCCTCCACTTT. This sequence encodes CASSLEGGRGYIPSPLHF. Drawing the rest from reference TRBV7-2 and TRBJ1-6, the complete variable domain is GAGVSQSPSNKVTEKGKDVELRCDPISGHTALYWYRQSLGQGLEFLIYFQGNSAPDKSGLPSDRFSAERTGGSVSTLTIQRTQQEDSAVYLCASSLEGGRGYIPSPLHFGNGTRLTVT.

This sequence joins TRBV7-6 and TRBJ1-4, with 8 bases matching TRBD1. This CDR3 region has 13 residues. CDR1 SGHVS and CDR2 FNYEAQ come from the germline V gene. V lost 8 bases, J lost 4 bases, and 3 bases stayed unmatched. CDR3 region: CASGTGFNEKLFF. CDR3 nucleotide sequence: TGTGCCAGCGGGACAGGTTTTAATGAAAAACTGTTTTTT.

The genes are TRBV27 and TRBJ2-7; D not resolved. V was cut by 2 bases and J by 7 bases, with 12 bases left in between. This CDR3 contains 13 residues. Germline-derived CDR1 and CDR2 are MNHEY and SMNVEV (reference sequence). CDR3 residues: CASSLTETREQYF. The CDR3, as DNA: TGTGCCAGCAGTTTAACGGAGACTCGGGAGCAGTACTTC.

This clone showed up just once. This rearrangement joins TRBV7-6 to TRBJ2-7, with 7 bases that match TRBD1. V shed 4 bases and J 3 bases; nucleotides not matched to a gene: 6. Germline assignment: CDR1 SGHVS and CDR2 FNYEAQ. The CDR3 spans 14 residues. This CDR3 is CASSSTGVFYEQYF. In nucleotides, the CDR3 is TGTGCCAGCAGCTCCACAGGGGTATTCTACGAGCAGTACTTC.

The genes are TRBV27 and TRBJ2-7; 10 positions agree with TRBD2. The V and J ends lost 5 bases and 4 bases, in that order; junction bases with no gene match: 8. Germline lookup yields CDR1 MNHEY and CDR2 SMNVEV (reference sequence). This CDR3 comprises 15 residues. The chain's CDR3 is CASSNSGLAEYEQYF. The CDR3, as DNA: TGTGCCAGCAGTAACTCAGGACTAGCGGAATACGAGCAGTACTTC.

This chain joins TRBV4-2 and TRBJ2-1; D possibly corresponds to TRBD2 (5 bases). The V gene's germline CDR1 is LGHNA and CDR2 YNFKEQ. This CDR3 spans 15 amino acids. V lost 1 base and J lost 0, with 7 bases in between. The CDR3 DNA follows: TGTGCCAGCAGCCAAGTAGGAGGCTCCTACAATGAGCAGTTCTTC. It codes for CASSQVGGSYNEQFF.

The rearrangement uses TRBV13 and TRBJ2-7; 7 nucleotides align to TRBD2. The CDR3 has 15 amino acids. Trimming removed 5 bases from V and 7 bases from J; junction bases left unmatched: 14. CDR1 PRHDT and CDR2 FYEKMQ come from the germline V gene (reference sequence). Here the CDR3 DNA reads TGTGCCAGCAGCAACTCGGCCCATCCCGGGGGGGAGCAGTACTTC. It encodes CASSNSAHPGGEQYF.

The chain has TRBV3-1 (or the pseudogene TRBV3-2) and TRBJ1-5; D ambiguous. CDR1 LGHDT and CDR2 YNNKEL come from the germline V gene (reference sequence). CDR3 length: 15 amino acids. Trimming stripped 4 bases from V and 5 bases from J, with 15 bases between. The chain's CDR3 is CASSRSLESYQPQHF. CDR3 coding DNA: TGTGCCAGCAGCCGGAGCCTGGAAAGTTATCAGCCCCAGCATTTT.

V usage is TRBV29-1 and J usage is TRBJ2-3; 9 bases line up with TRBD2. The V gene end was trimmed by 0 bases and the J gene end by 5 bases; junction bases not matched to a gene: 15. This CDR3 has 18 residues. The germline CDR1 and CDR2 sequences are SQVTM and ANQGSEA. CDR3 coding DNA: TGCAGCGTTGAAGACCCTGCGGGGGGCGGGAGGGCCGAAGATACGCAGTATTTT. Translated, it gives CSVEDPAGGGRAEDTQYF.

The chain has TRBV6-5 and TRBJ2-5, with a tentative D call TRBD1 (5 bases). V dropped 2 bases and J dropped 2 bases, with 12 bases sitting between them. There are 15 residues in the CDR3. CDR1 is MNHEY, CDR2 SVGAGI, per germline. The CDR3 is CASSYGQGLQETQYF. The CDR3 bases are TGTGCCAGCAGTTACGGTCAGGGCCTGCAAGAGACCCAGTACTTC.

The chain is built from TRBV29-1 and TRBJ2-2, with 10 bases aligning to TRBD1. Germline values: CDR1 SQVTM, CDR2 ANQGSEA. The CDR3 is 15 residues long. With 5 bases clipped from V and 1 base from J, the junction kept 4 bases outside the gene matches. This chain's CDR3 is CSVTTGGLNTGELFF. The CDR3 DNA reads as TGCAGCGTTACGACAGGGGGCTTGAACACCGGGGAGCTGTTTTTT.

Here the CDR3 DNA reads TGTGCCAGCAGCTTATCGGACACTGAAGCTTTCTTT. It encodes CASSLSDTEAFF. The rearrangement links TRBV7-8 to TRBJ1-1; D ambiguous. CDR1 is SGHVS and CDR2 is FQNEAQ in the germline V gene. V dropped 2 bases and J dropped 3 bases, with 4 bases sitting between them. The CDR3 runs to 12 residues.

This chain links TRBV3-1 (or the pseudogene TRBV3-2) with TRBJ2-4; D is uncertain. Per the germline V gene, CDR1 is LGHDT and CDR2 is YNNKEL (reference sequence). The V end lost 0 bases, the J end lost 3 bases, and 9 bases lay between the germline ends. This CDR3 has 15 residues. The CDR3 coding sequence is TGTGCCAGCAGCCAAGACGGGTCGGGCAAAAACATTCAGTACTTC. It is translated as CASSQDGSGKNIQYF.

The chain uses TRBV6-1 and TRBJ2-5, with D perhaps matching TRBD1 (6 bases). The CDR3 has 15 residues. Germline V gives CDR1 MNHNS, CDR2 SASEGT. V dropped 0 bases and J dropped 7 bases, with 15 bases sitting between them. The CDR3 DNA reads TGTGCCAGCAGTGAAGCGCTTCAGGGGCGCGGGACCCAGTACTTC. Translated, it gives CASSEALQGRGTQYF.

V gene TRBV5-1 combines with J gene TRBJ2-3; D might be TRBD1 (6 bases). The germline V gene has CDR1 SGHRS and CDR2 YFSETQ. The CDR3 loop spans 16 amino acids. Trimming pared 4 bases from V and 2 bases from J, leaving 17 bases between. This CDR3 reads CASSVTGLPPTDTQYF. The CDR3 DNA follows: TGCGCCAGCAGCGTTACAGGGCTCCCTCCCACAGATACGCAGTATTTT.

The rearrangement joins TRBV3-1 (or the pseudogene TRBV3-2) to TRBJ1-1, with D possibly matching TRBD1 (6 bases). CDR3 length: 13 amino acids. V was shortened by 1 base and J by 4 bases, with 7 bases between the two germline ends. The germline V gene has CDR1 LGHDT and CDR2 YNNKEL (reference sequence). The CDR3 spells CASSQVRGTEAFF. The CDR3 bases are TGTGCCAGCAGCCAAGTCAGGGGCACTGAAGCTTTCTTT.